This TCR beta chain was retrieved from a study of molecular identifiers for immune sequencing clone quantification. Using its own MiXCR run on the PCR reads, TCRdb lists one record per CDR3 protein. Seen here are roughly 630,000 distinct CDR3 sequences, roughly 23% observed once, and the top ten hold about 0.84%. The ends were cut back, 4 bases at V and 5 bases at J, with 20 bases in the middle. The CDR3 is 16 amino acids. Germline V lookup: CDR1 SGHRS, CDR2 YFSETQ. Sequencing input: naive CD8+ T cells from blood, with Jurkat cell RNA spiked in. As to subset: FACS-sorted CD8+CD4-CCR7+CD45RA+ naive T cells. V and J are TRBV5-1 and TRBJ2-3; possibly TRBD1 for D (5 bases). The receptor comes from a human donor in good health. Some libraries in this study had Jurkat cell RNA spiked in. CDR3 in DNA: TGCGCCAGCAGCAGTACAGGCAGTGGCCCCCTAGATACGCAGTATTTT. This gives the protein CASSSTGSGPLDTQYF. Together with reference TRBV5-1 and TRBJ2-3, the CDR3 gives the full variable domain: KAGVTQTPRYLIKTRGQQVTLSCSPISGHRSVSWYQQTPGQGLQFLFEYFSETQRNKGNFPGRFSGRQFSNSRSEMNVSTLELGDSALYLCASSSTGSGPLDTQYFGPGTRLTVL.